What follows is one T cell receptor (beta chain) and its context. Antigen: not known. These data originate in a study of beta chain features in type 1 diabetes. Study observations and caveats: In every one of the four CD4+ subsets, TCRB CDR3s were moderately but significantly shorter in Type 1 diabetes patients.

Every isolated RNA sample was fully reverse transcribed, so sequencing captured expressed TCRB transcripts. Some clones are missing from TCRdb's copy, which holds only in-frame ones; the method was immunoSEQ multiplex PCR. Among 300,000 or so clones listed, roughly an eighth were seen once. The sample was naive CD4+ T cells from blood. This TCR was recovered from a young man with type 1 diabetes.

The CDR3 loop reads CAWSPWRGPSGANVLTF. The DNA for the CDR3 is TGTGCCTGGAGTCCTTGGAGGGGGCCCTCTGGGGCCAACGTCCTGACTTTC. This chain joins TRBV30 and TRBJ2-6; possible D gene TRBD1, 7 bases. Trimming pared 2 bases from V and 0 bases from J, leaving 14 bases between. From germline, CDR1 is GTSNPN and CDR2 SVGIG (reference sequence). The CDR3 is made up of 17 amino acids.